Listed here are 27 T cell receptor beta chains from one sample, sequenced in a study of cytomegalovirus exposure and HLA in healthy donors (dated by TCRdb to 2017 to 2019). The library was obtained by the immunoSEQ multiplex PCR assay. For the multiplex PCR, a mixture combining 60 forward primers for TCR Vbeta segments and 13 reverse primers for TCR Jbeta segments was used. This immuneACCESS table, as held by TCRdb, lists in-frame sequences with V and J called but not all clones. Of the missing ones, under half trace to an unresolved V gene in checked studies; the others have no known cause. This sample gives roughly 120,000 clones in total; around 80% of them show up just once. The ten largest clones represent approximately 4.3% of the sample. Input material: PBMCs. The origin of the receptors is a man aged 25 to 40 in good health and CMV-seropositive.

The genes are TRBV30 and TRBJ2-2, with D hard to call. The length of the CDR3 is 12 residues. Trimming removed 4 bases from V and 7 bases from J, with 10 bases in between. The V gene's germline CDR1 is GTSNPN and CDR2 SVGIG (reference sequence). The CDR3 nucleotides are TGTGCCTGGAACCTCCGAGGCGGGGAGCTGTTTTTT. Its translation: CAWNLRGGELFF.

This clone has just a few counts. The rearrangement links TRBV7-9 to TRBJ2-3, with 7 nucleotides matching TRBD2. The length of the CDR3 is 18 residues. Per germline, CDR1 SEHNR and CDR2 FQNEAQ (reference sequence). V shed 5 bases and J 3 bases; nucleotides not matched to a gene: 17. This CDR3 reads CASSQGNWEGPETDTQYF. The CDR3 region has the DNA TGTGCCAGCAGCCAAGGGAATTGGGAGGGCCCGGAGACAGATACGCAGTATTTT.

This clone was picked up one time. The V and J genes are TRBV4-1 and TRBJ2-3, with a possible D match to TRBD2 (5 bases). This CDR3 has 14 amino acids. Germline V gene sequence: CDR1 MGHRA, CDR2 YSYEKL. V was shortened by 0 bases and J by 6 bases, with 10 bases between the two germline ends. This CDR3 is CASSQDLTGDTQYF. In nucleotides, the CDR3 is TGCGCCAGCAGCCAAGATCTTACGGGGGATACGCAGTATTTT.

V usage is TRBV6-4 and J usage is TRBJ2-1; the match to TRBD1 covers 9 bases. V shed 4 bases and J 8 bases; nucleotides not matched to a gene: 9. The CDR3 consists of 15 residues. CDR1 and CDR2 from the germline V gene are MRHNA and SNTAGT. The CDR3 region has the DNA TGTGCCAGCAGTGCCGAACAGGGGGCCTCTTATGAGCAGTTCTTC. Protein product: CASSAEQGASYEQFF.

V gene TRBV18 combines with J gene TRBJ1-2; 9 bases agree with TRBD1. Germline CDR1 is KGHSH and CDR2 is LQKENI. The ends lost 3 bases at V and 4 bases at J; junction bases unmatched: 6. The CDR3 is 15 amino acids. CDR3 DNA sequence: TGTGCCAGCTCACCCCGGACAGGGGAGGGCTATGGCTACACCTTC. This translates into CASSPRTGEGYGYTF.

The chain recombines TRBV7-3 with TRBJ2-3; D call uncertain. Germline V gives CDR1 SGHTA, CDR2 FQGTGA. This CDR3 contains 13 residues. Deletions cut 4 bases from V and 2 bases from J, with 7 bases between. The CDR3 DNA reads as TGTGCCAGCAGCTCCAGGCCCACAGATACGCAGTATTTT. This translates into CASSSRPTDTQYF.

CDR3 nucleotides: TGTGCCAGCAGTCTCGAGGGTAACTATGGCTACACCTTC. Protein sequence: CASSLEGNYGYTF. This chain connects TRBV2 to TRBJ1-2, with D unresolved. CDR1 is SNHLY, CDR2 FYNNEI, per germline. The CDR3 is 13 amino acids. Trimming stripped 5 bases from V and 1 base from J, with 8 bases between.

The chain links TRBV7-2 to TRBJ2-1, with D perhaps matching TRBD1 (7 bases). Trimming pared 5 bases from V and 7 bases from J, leaving 18 bases between. Germline V lookup: CDR1 SGHTA, CDR2 FQGNSA. This CDR3 region has 15 residues. CDR3 bases: TGTGCCAGCAGCCTACTCAGGGGGGCGGGAAATGAGCAGTTCTTC. Translating gives CASSLLRGAGNEQFF. The variable domain in full, completed from reference TRBV7-2 and TRBJ2-1, reads GAGVSQSPSNKVTEKGKDVELRCDPISGHTALYWYRQSLGQGLEFLIYFQGNSAPDKSGLPSDRFSAERTGGSVSTLTIQRTQQEDSAVYLCASSLLRGAGNEQFFGPGTRLTVL.

V usage is TRBV4-3 and J usage is TRBJ1-2; D gene uncertain. CDR1 and CDR2 from the germline V gene are LGHNA and YSLEER. With 0 bases removed from V and 7 bases from J, the gap between germline ends came to 15 bases. The CDR3 is 15 amino acids. The CDR3, as DNA: TGCGCCAGCAGCCAAGATTGGGCCGTACTGGGTGGCTACACCTTC. Translating it yields CASSQDWAVLGGYTF.

The CDR3 sequence: CASSVQRVLGATSFSYEQYF. The CDR3 DNA sequence: TGTGCCAGTAGTGTGCAGAGGGTGTTGGGGGCCACCTCCTTCTCCTACGAGCAGTACTTC. The gene calls are TRBV19 and TRBJ2-7, with a weak D call TRBD1 (6 bases). From germline, CDR1 is LNHDA and CDR2 SQIVND (reference sequence). The CDR3 totals 20 residues. With 5 bases removed from V and 0 bases from J, the gap between germline ends came to 29 bases.

The chain carries TRBV19 and TRBJ1-2, with unresolved D. Looked up from germline, CDR1 is LNHDA and CDR2 is SQIVND (reference sequence). Trimming took 4 bases from V and 2 from J, leaving 26 bases between them. The CDR3 has 19 amino acids. The CDR3 region is CASSTPGFQNLFANYGYTF. DNA for the CDR3: TGTGCCAGTAGTACTCCGGGATTCCAAAATCTATTTGCCAACTATGGCTACACCTTC.

The chain has TRBV10-3 and TRBJ1-4; maybe TRBD1 (6 bases). Germline loops: CDR1 ENHRY, CDR2 SYGVKD. Trimming cost V 0 bases and J 11 bases, with 16 bases left between them. The CDR3 consists of 15 residues. The CDR3 DNA reads TGTGCCATCAGTGAGTCGGGGGCAACCGGTGGGAAACTGTTTTTT. Amino acid sequence: CAISESGATGGKLFF.

This clone was observed once. J is TRBJ2-4 and V is TRBV4-3; weak D call: TRBD2 (6 bases). The germline V gene encodes CDR1 LGHNA and CDR2 YSLEER. The ends were cut back, 1 base at V and 9 bases at J, with 13 bases in the middle. The CDR3 runs to 14 residues. CDR3 loop: CASSQGLGESIQYF. The CDR3 coding sequence is TGCGCCAGCAGCCAAGGACTAGGGGAAAGCATTCAGTACTTC.

As to this clone: The junction departs from germline at one end; a sequencing error may be responsible. The chain couples TRBV7-9 to TRBJ1-1, with D hard to call. Germline-derived CDR1 and CDR2 are SEHNR and FQNEAQ (reference sequence). The CDR3 extends over 14 amino acids. The CDR3 spells CSSSLVGEGTEAFF. The CDR3 DNA sequence: TGTTCCAGCAGCTTAGTCGGGGAGGGCACTGAAGCTTTCTTT.

The chain joins TRBV28 to TRBJ2-5; 12 bases are shared with TRBD2. V lost 6 bases to trimming and J lost 5 bases; unmatched junction nucleotides: 10. The CDR3 covers 16 residues. In germline, CDR1 is MDHEN, CDR2 SYDVKM. The CDR3 DNA follows: TGTGCCAGCAGATTAGGACTAGCGGGGCGTAGGGAGACCCAGTACTTC. This sequence encodes CASRLGLAGRRETQYF. The whole variable domain, remainder taken from reference TRBV28 and TRBJ2-5, is DVKVTQSSRYLVKRTGEKVFLECVQDMDHENMFWYRQDPGLGLRLIYFSYDVKMKEKGDIPEGYSVSREKKERFSLILESASTNQTSMYLCASRLGLAGRRETQYFGPGTRLLVL.

The CDR3 is CASSSSRQGTGVYEQYF. The DNA for the CDR3 is TGTGCCAGCAGCTCTAGTCGGCAGGGGACAGGGGTCTACGAGCAGTACTTC. The chain uses TRBV11-3 and TRBJ2-7; 10 bases are shared with TRBD1. Trimming at V came to 4 bases and at J to 3 bases, leaving 12 bases not matched to a gene. The CDR3 runs to 17 residues. Germline CDR1 SGHNT, CDR2 YENEEA.

This chain uses TRBV19 with TRBJ2-1; 8 nucleotides match TRBD2. The CDR3 has 15 amino acids. Germline V CDR1 and CDR2: LNHDA, SQIVND (reference sequence). Trimming cost V 5 bases and J 7 bases; bases outside gene matches: 10. CDR3 sequence: CASSRGGRMTNEQFF. The CDR3, as DNA: TGTGCCAGTAGTCGGGGCGGGAGGATGACGAATGAGCAGTTCTTC. The full variable domain, rest sourced from reference TRBV19 and TRBJ2-1, is DGGITQSPKYLFRKEGQNVTLSCEQNLNHDAMYWYRQDPGQGLRLIYYSQIVNDFQKGDIAEGYSVSREKKESFPLTVTSAQKNPTAFYLCASSRGGRMTNEQFFGPGTRLTVL.

This sequence joins TRBV18 and TRBJ1-3; D not resolved. Germline CDR1 KGHSH, CDR2 LQKENI. The germline V and J ends were trimmed by 2 bases and 3 bases, with 8 bases remaining between them. This CDR3 has 14 residues. The CDR3 reads CASSPNDFGNTIYF. CDR3 coding DNA: TGTGCCAGCTCACCAAACGACTTTGGAAACACCATATATTTT.

V is TRBV28 and J is TRBJ2-3; 10 bases agree with TRBD1. Trimming at V came to 6 bases and at J to 5 bases, leaving 14 bases not matched to a gene. CDR3 length: 17 residues. Germline assignment: CDR1 MDHEN and CDR2 SYDVKM. CDR3 sequence (DNA): TGTGCCAGCAGCCTCCATGCTCCGGGACAGGGGTTAGATACGCAGTATTTT. Amino acid sequence: CASSLHAPGQGLDTQYF.

The chain joins TRBV5-1 to TRBJ2-7; 8 nucleotides match TRBD1. Germline V gene sequence: CDR1 SGHRS, CDR2 YFSETQ. This CDR3 is 16 amino acids long. Trimming removed 0 bases from V and 0 bases from J; junction bases left unmatched: 5. The CDR3: CASSLASGGASYEQYF. CDR3 nucleotides: TGCGCCAGCAGCTTGGCCTCAGGGGGCGCCTCCTACGAGCAGTACTTC.

This chain connects TRBV29-1 to TRBJ1-2; D may be TRBD1 (5 bases). The CDR3 spans 15 residues. V shed 3 bases and J shed 4 bases, with 18 bases lying between them. Germline V gene lookup returns CDR1 SQVTM and CDR2 ANQGSEA. The CDR3 spells CSVDDQGARSYGYTF. The CDR3 coding sequence is TGCAGCGTTGACGATCAAGGGGCCAGGTCCTATGGCTACACCTTC.

The chain carries TRBV6-4 and TRBJ1-1; the D is unclear. The V gene lost 0 bases and the J gene lost 6 bases, with 11 bases spanning the gap. The germline V gene has CDR1 MRHNA and CDR2 SNTAGT. The CDR3 covers 14 residues. The CDR3 protein is CASSDSFDSAEAFF. CDR3 nucleotides: TGTGCCAGCAGTGACTCGTTCGACTCGGCTGAAGCTTTCTTT.

The gene calls are TRBV2 and TRBJ2-3, with D possibly being TRBD2 (6 bases). The CDR3 totals 15 residues. V was shortened by 3 bases and J by 5 bases, with 15 bases between the two germline ends. The germline V gene encodes CDR1 SNHLY and CDR2 FYNNEI. The CDR3 coding sequence is TGTGCCAGCAGTGACCTCGGGGGAGAGGTAGATACGCAGTATTTT. This codes for CASSDLGGEVDTQYF.

The gene calls are TRBV13 and TRBJ2-7; TRBD2 is a possible D gene (6 bases). The V gene lost 2 bases and the J gene lost 4 bases, with 15 bases spanning the gap. Germline V gene sequence: CDR1 PRHDT, CDR2 FYEKMQ (reference sequence). This CDR3 comprises 15 residues. The CDR3 is CASSLPGEAGYEQYF. Written as DNA, the CDR3 is TGTGCCAGCAGCTTACCGGGGGAGGCCGGGTACGAGCAGTACTTC.

A remark on this clone: One end of the junction does not line up with germline, which may come from a read error. The J gene is TRBJ1-2, the V gene TRBV7-9; D gene ambiguous. Germline V gene sequence: CDR1 SEHNR, CDR2 FQNEAQ (reference sequence). CDR3 length equals 13 residues. CDR3 coding DNA: TGTTCCAGCATCAGGTCGACGGCTTCAGGTCTCACCTTC. It specifies CSSIRSTASGLTF.

The J gene is TRBJ2-1, the V gene TRBV7-9; perhaps TRBD2 as D (7 bases). The CDR3 runs to 15 residues. Trimming stripped 3 bases from V and 9 bases from J, with 18 bases between. CDR1 and CDR2 from the germline V gene are SEHNR and FQNEAQ (reference sequence). The CDR3 DNA reads TGTGCCAGCAGCTTCCAACGGGGGGCATTTCCTGAGCAGTTCTTC. Amino acids: CASSFQRGAFPEQFF.

This clone was observed a single time. The chain carries TRBV11-3 and TRBJ2-1, with 7 nucleotides matching TRBD2. The CDR3 is 20 residues long. Per germline, CDR1 SGHNT and CDR2 YENEEA. The trim removed 2 bases at V and 6 bases at J, leaving 22 bases unmatched. CDR3 DNA: TGTGCCAGCAGCTTATGGGGGAAGCGGTGGGGGGGTTCCGGGGGCAATGAGCAGTTCTTC. Translation: CASSLWGKRWGGSGGNEQFF.